This T cell receptor (beta chain) was identified in a study of CD8 T cells in ankylosing spondylitis (dated by TCRdb to about 2017). In the study overall: T cell receptor beta repertoires were profiled in healthy donors and ankylosing spondylitis patients so that disease-linked TCR variants could be found. In total, the full study cohort was made up of nearly 110 healthy donors and 25 to 30 ankylosing spondylitis patients. Samples of peripheral blood were taken, and for ankylosing spondylitis patients, synovial fluid was collected as well.

The research as a whole found: In peripheral blood, the disease-linked clones were found at relatively low frequencies and had a CD8+ phenotype. Some motif variants had previously been reported in the synovial fluid and blood of reactive arthritis patients, which suggests shared mechanisms of disease initiation. Blood from ankylosing spondylitis patients appeared to be characterized by a TCR beta motif composed of under 10 highly homologous amino acid variants. According to the report, matched synovial fluid samples from ankylosing spondylitis patients were significantly enriched for the disease-linked clones.

For this clonotype: Which antigen it targets is not known. There are no base qualities to consult, and no much larger clone falls within one base.

The sequencer listed for this sample is Illumina HiSeq 2500. Quantitative 5'-RACE with molecular barcodes was the method used to prepare the TCR beta libraries. The authors' pipeline ran thus. Disease-linked TCR variants were identified with a new computational method built on a probabilistic model of VDJ rearrangement. The public reads were reprocessed in TCRdb via fastp at Q25 and MiXCR, keeping in-frame beta chains. Entries are consolidated by CDR3 protein sequence, retaining the most common genes and DNA. For this entry, the V and J calls and clone size follow TCRdb and not the study's own pipeline. The sample table lists under 200,000 distinct CDR3 sequences, around a tenth of them with a count of one. The top ten constitute about 15% of the sample. The germline V gene supplies CDR1 SGDLS and CDR2 YYNGEE. The junction shows trimming of 5 bases on V and 8 bases on J, plus 14 bases between the germline ends. Its CDR3 holds 13 amino acids, cysteine through phenylalanine. Of the read, only the CDR3 DNA is kept; its 39 bases are in frame from base 1.

This receptor was identified in a female donor with ankylosing spondylitis or in good health (not recorded which). Sequenced material: blood, either unsorted or a sorted T cell fraction (not recorded which). The chain couples TRBV9 to TRBJ2-1; tentative D gene TRBD2, with 5 bases matching. At the DNA level, the sequence is TGTGCCAGCAGTCTAGCTACGGGCGATGAGCAGTTCTTC. Its amino acids are CASSLATGDEQFF.